A selection of T cell receptor beta chains follows, all from one sample in a study of T cell responses to AZD1222 COVID-19 vaccine. TCRdb's copy holds only in-frame clones and misses some; the assay was immunoSEQ multiplex PCR. The sample lists some 150,000 clones, 80% to 90% occurring once. The sample consisted of peripheral blood, taken after recovery from COVID-19. The source is an adult who had recovered from COVID-19. Each CDR3 is given with its conserved first and last residue. Fields, in order: J gene, V gene, clone size, D gene, CDR3 DNA, CDR3 protein. D genes are given only for firm matches. Only some rows state a clone size, as once, few, many or a class for expanded clones.

J: TRBJ1-1; V: TRBV10-3; size: -; D: -; DNA: TGTGCCATCGGTCGGGGTGGGACTGAAGCTTTCTTT; CDR3: CAIGRGGTEAFF
J: TRBJ2-1; V: TRBV3-1/TRBV3-2; size: -; D: TRBD2; DNA: TGTGCCAGCAGCCGTCTAGCGGGAGGCCGCGATGAGCAGTTCTTC; CDR3: CASSRLAGGRDEQFF
J: TRBJ1-6; V: TRBV5-6; size: -; D: -; DNA: TGTGCCAGCAGCTTGGGTGGTGTAATAAGCTCCTATAATTCACCCCTCCACTTT; CDR3: CASSLGGVISSYNSPLHF
J: TRBJ1-2; V: TRBV5-1; size: -; D: TRBD1; DNA: TGCGCCAGCAGCAGGGCCGACAGGGGACATGGCTACACCTTC; CDR3: CASSRADRGHGYTF
J: TRBJ2-7; V: TRBV13; size: -; D: TRBD2; DNA: TGTGCCAGCAGCAACGACCGGGGAGGGTACGAGCAGTACTTC; CDR3: CASSNDRGGYEQYF
J: TRBJ1-3; V: TRBV6-5; size: -; D: -; DNA: TGTGCCAGCAGTTTTGCTCCGGGAGGAAACACCATATATTTT; CDR3: CASSFAPGGNTIYF
J: TRBJ1-2; V: TRBV29-1; size: -; D: -; DNA: TGCAGCGCAGCCCGACCCCGCTATGGCTACACCTTC; CDR3: CSAARPRYGYTF
J: TRBJ1-1; V: TRBV12-3/TRBV12-4; size: -; D: -; DNA: TGTGCCAGCAGTTTGGCAGGTGAAGCTTTCTTT; CDR3: CASSLAGEAFF
J: TRBJ1-6; V: TRBV11-1; size: -; D: -; DNA: TGTGCCAGCAGCTTAGGGGGGGGGAATTCACCCCTCCACTTT; CDR3: CASSLGGGNSPLHF
J: TRBJ2-7; V: TRBV7-8; size: once; D: TRBD1; DNA: TGTGCCAGCAGCGTATTTGGGACAGACTACTCCTACGAGCAGTACTTC; CDR3: CASSVFGTDYSYEQYF
J: TRBJ1-1; V: TRBV7-9; size: few; D: -; DNA: TGTGCCAGCAGTTCCTCCTTGAACCAAGGGGACACTGAAGCTTTCTTT; CDR3: CASSSSLNQGDTEAFF
J: TRBJ2-2; V: TRBV24-1; size: few; D: TRBD1; DNA: TGTGCCACCCGGGACAGCAACACCGGGGAGCTGTTTTTT; CDR3: CATRDSNTGELFF
J: TRBJ2-4; V: TRBV15; size: -; D: TRBD1; DNA: TGTGCCACCAGCGCGCGGACAGGGCGGGACATTCAGTACTTC; CDR3: CATSARTGRDIQYF
J: TRBJ2-4; V: TRBV27; size: -; D: -; DNA: TGTGCCAGCAGTTCTGGGGGAAACATTCAGTACTTC; CDR3: CASSSGGNIQYF
J: TRBJ1-4; V: TRBV2; size: -; D: -; DNA: TGTGCCAGCAGACCGGGGGCGCCTAATGAAAAACTGTTTTTT; CDR3: CASRPGAPNEKLFF
J: TRBJ1-5; V: TRBV4-1; size: -; D: -; DNA: TGCGCCAGCAGCCAAGGGTCTGCGGCTAGGGATCAGCCCCAGCATTTT; CDR3: CASSQGSAARDQPQHF
J: TRBJ1-2; V: TRBV10-2; size: -; D: -; DNA: TGCGCCAGCAGTGACACGTCCTCTTCCTATGGCTACACCTTC; CDR3: CASSDTSSSYGYTF
J: TRBJ2-7; V: TRBV6-5; size: few; D: -; DNA: TGTGCCAGCAGCCCCGACCCGTTGGGGGCCGAGCAGTACTTC; CDR3: CASSPDPLGAEQYF
J: TRBJ2-3; V: TRBV9; size: -; D: -; DNA: TGTGCCAGCAGCGGGACCAGGAGCACAGATACGCAGTATTTT; CDR3: CASSGTRSTDTQYF
J: TRBJ2-5; V: TRBV2; size: -; D: TRBD1; DNA: TGTGCCAGCAGTTTGCCCTCCGGGACAGGGGTCGGAGAGACCCAGTACTTC; CDR3: CASSLPSGTGVGETQYF
J: TRBJ2-4; V: TRBV7-2; size: once; D: TRBD1; DNA: TGTGCCAGCAGCTCTAGGACAGGAAACATTCAGTACTTC; CDR3: CASSSRTGNIQYF
J: TRBJ1-2; V: TRBV19; size: -; D: TRBD1; DNA: TGTGCCAGTAGTATAGTAGGACAGGGACATGGCTACACCTTC; CDR3: CASSIVGQGHGYTF
J: TRBJ1-3; V: TRBV6-5; size: once; D: -; DNA: TGTGCCAGCAGTCGGGTTTCTGGAAACACCATATATTTT; CDR3: CASSRVSGNTIYF
J: TRBJ1-6; V: TRBV5-1; size: -; D: -; DNA: TGCGCCAGCAGCTTGGTCAGGGATAATTCACCCCTCCACTTT; CDR3: CASSLVRDNSPLHF
J: TRBJ2-2; V: TRBV6-2/TRBV6-3; size: -; D: -; DNA: TGTGCCAGCAGTTACTATAGTTCTCACACCGGGGAGCTGTTTTTT; CDR3: CASSYYSSHTGELFF
J: TRBJ2-7; V: TRBV9; size: -; D: -; DNA: TGTGCCAGCAGCCCACAAGACAGGTACGAGCAGTACTTC; CDR3: CASSPQDRYEQYF
J: TRBJ1-4; V: TRBV19; size: -; D: -; DNA: TGTGCCAGTAGTACGTTCTCGACGGTAAATGAAAAACTGTTTTTT; CDR3: CASSTFSTVNEKLFF
J: TRBJ1-4; V: TRBV5-1; size: once; D: -; DNA: TGCGCCAGCAGCTTGGTCAGGGGAAAACTGTTTTTT; CDR3: CASSLVRGKLFF
J: TRBJ1-1; V: TRBV19; size: -; D: TRBD1; DNA: TGTGCCAGTAGTGACAGGGGGCGAGTCACCTCGGGGACTGAAGCTTTCTTT; CDR3: CASSDRGRVTSGTEAFF
J: TRBJ1-1; V: TRBV12-3/TRBV12-4; size: few; D: -; DNA: TGTGCCAGCAGTACGACCGATTGGGAAGCTTTCTTT; CDR3: CASSTTDWEAFF
J: TRBJ2-7; V: TRBV28; size: -; D: -; DNA: TGTGCCAGCAGTACGGGACTCCGTTACGAGCAGTACTTC; CDR3: CASSTGLRYEQYF